This T cell receptor beta chain is from a study of graft-versus-host responses after intestinal transplantation. TCRdb's copy holds only in-frame clones and misses some; the assay was immunoSEQ multiplex PCR. The repertoire holds approximately 12,000 clones, with about 94% as singletons. Germline trimming cut 2 bases from V and 4 bases from J; bases unmatched to any gene: 11. The CDR3 has 17 residues. Germline assignment: CDR1 MGHDK and CDR2 SYGVNS. General study findings and limits: The study associated peak circulating GvH clone levels with early post-transplant HvG declines.

To note about this clone: As yet, its antigen is unknown.

This sequence originates from a human patient who received an intestinal transplant, so some T cells may come from the graft donor. The sample in question was PBMCs, obtained less than 110 days after intestinal transplant. The chain links TRBV25-1 to TRBJ2-3; TRBD2 agrees at 8 bases. CDR3 residues: CASSEGLGTRVADTQYF. The CDR3, as DNA: TGTGCCAGCAGTGAAGGTCTGGGGACTAGAGTGGCAGATACGCAGTATTTT.